These T cell receptor beta chains were read from a single sample in a study of identical twins. TCRdb used MiXCR to reprocess the 5' RACE reads, holding one entry per CDR3 protein. The sample includes 450,000 or so distinct CDR3 sequences, approximately 17% of them seen just once. The sequenced sample consisted of naive T cells sorted from blood. The receptors shown here come from a man aged 50 or older in good health. The CDR3 runs from the conserved cysteine through the conserved F or W. The D gene is left open where the match is weak. Size values are once, few and many counts, or a class for expanded clones, and some rows have none.

length: 12
J: TRBJ2-1
V: TRBV29-1
D: .
size: .
DNA: TGCAGCGTTGACCTTGTTCCAAATGAGCAGTTCTTC
CDR3: CSVDLVPNEQFF

length: 17
J: TRBJ2-3
V: TRBV10-3
D: TRBD2
size: few
DNA: TGTGCCATCAGTCGAGTCGGGACTAGCGGAAGCACAGATACGCAGTATTTT
CDR3: CAISRVGTSGSTDTQYF

length: 15
J: TRBJ2-7
V: TRBV7-2
D: TRBD1
size: .
DNA: TGTGCCAGCAGTAGGGACAGTAATGTATTCTACGAGCAGTACTTC
CDR3: CASSRDSNVFYEQYF

length: 17
J: TRBJ1-2
V: TRBV4-2
D: TRBD1
size: .
DNA: TGTGCCAGCAGCCCGACCTTCGGACAGGACCGCATCTATGGCTACACCTTC
CDR3: CASSPTFGQDRIYGYTF

length: 15
J: TRBJ2-3
V: TRBV28
D: .
size: .
DNA: TGTGCCAGCAGTCTAAAGGGACTGCTAACAGATACGCAGTATTTT
CDR3: CASSLKGLLTDTQYF

length: 13
J: TRBJ1-1
V: TRBV30
D: TRBD1
size: many
DNA: TGTGCCTGGGGGCAGGGGGGCTTCACTGAAGCTTTCTTT
CDR3: CAWGQGGFTEAFF

length: 20
J: TRBJ2-1
V: TRBV7-8
D: TRBD2
size: few
DNA: TGTGCCAGCAGCCGCCTCGTAGGGGCCTTTGGGACTAGCGGATACAATGAGCAGTTCTTC
CDR3: CASSRLVGAFGTSGYNEQFF

length: 17
J: TRBJ2-7
V: TRBV5-1
D: .
size: .
DNA: TGCGCCAGCAGCCATACGAACCTAGGGACCTACGGCTACGAGCAGTACTTC
CDR3: CASSHTNLGTYGYEQYF

length: 16
J: TRBJ2-7
V: TRBV7-2
D: TRBD1
size: .
DNA: TGTGCCAGCAGCTTTGACAGGGCAGGAGGCCCCTACGAGCAGTACTTC
CDR3: CASSFDRAGGPYEQYF

length: 12
J: TRBJ1-2
V: TRBV10-3
D: .
size: few
DNA: TGTGCCATCAGTCACCCAGGGACTGGCTACACCTTC
CDR3: CAISHPGTGYTF

length: 15
J: TRBJ2-3
V: TRBV7-8
D: .
size: .
DNA: TGTGCCAGCAGCTTGTCGAGGGTCGGAGCAGATACGCAGTATTTT
CDR3: CASSLSRVGADTQYF

length: 15
J: TRBJ2-7
V: TRBV6-2/TRBV6-3
D: TRBD2
size: many
DNA: TGTGCCAGCAGACCGTCGGGACTAGTAAGTGGCGAGCAGTACTTC
CDR3: CASRPSGLVSGEQYF

length: 13
J: TRBJ1-5
V: TRBV20-1
D: .
size: .
DNA: TGCAGTGCTGACGGGGATAGCAATCAGCCCCAGCATTTT
CDR3: CSADGDSNQPQHF

length: 13
J: TRBJ2-5
V: TRBV29-1
D: .
size: many
DNA: TGCAGCGTGATTAGCGGATCGCGTGAGACCCAGTACTTC
CDR3: CSVISGSRETQYF

length: 14
J: TRBJ2-7
V: TRBV5-1
D: TRBD1
size: .
DNA: TGCGCCAGCAGGTCCGGGACAGGAGACTACGAGCAGTACTTC
CDR3: CASRSGTGDYEQYF

length: 14
J: TRBJ2-3
V: TRBV7-3
D: .
size: many
DNA: TGTGCCAGCAGCTTCTCAGGATTGGCAGATACGCAGTATTTT
CDR3: CASSFSGLADTQYF

length: 11
J: TRBJ2-1
V: TRBV20-1
D: .
size: .
DNA: TGCAGTGCTAGGTCATACTATGAGCAGTTCTTC
CDR3: CSARSYYEQFF

length: 13
J: TRBJ1-1
V: TRBV20-1
D: TRBD1
size: .
DNA: TGCAGTGCTTTACAGGGGCCGAGCACTGAAGCTTTCTTT
CDR3: CSALQGPSTEAFF

length: 15
J: TRBJ1-3
V: TRBV7-9
D: .
size: .
DNA: TGTGCCAGCAGCCAAGATGGGGACCGTGGAAACACCATATATTTT
CDR3: CASSQDGDRGNTIYF

length: 16
J: TRBJ1-5
V: TRBV6-5
D: TRBD1
size: .
DNA: TGTGCCAGCAGTTGGGTGCCTCGGACAGGGTGGGGGCCCCAGCATTTT
CDR3: CASSWVPRTGWGPQHF

length: 14
J: TRBJ2-1
V: TRBV7-9
D: .
size: many
DNA: TGTGCCAGCAGCCCCCCTGGGGGGATAGGGGAGCAGTTCTTC
CDR3: CASSPPGGIGEQFF

length: 16
J: TRBJ1-6
V: TRBV20-1
D: .
size: .
DNA: TGCAGTGCTAGATCGGCAGTCTTTTCCGATAATTCACCCCTCCACTTT
CDR3: CSARSAVFSDNSPLHF

length: 12
J: TRBJ2-7
V: TRBV2
D: TRBD1
size: .
DNA: TGTGCCAGCATCCAGGGGGCCTACGAGCAGTACTTC
CDR3: CASIQGAYEQYF

length: 15
J: TRBJ1-6
V: TRBV18
D: TRBD1
size: .
DNA: TGTGCCAGCTCAACGGGACAGGGGGTTGGTTCACCCCTCCACTTT
CDR3: CASSTGQGVGSPLHF

length: 14
J: TRBJ2-7
V: TRBV2
D: TRBD2
size: many
DNA: TGTGCCAGCAGGAGACTAGCGGGGGGCGGGGAGCAGTACTTC
CDR3: CASRRLAGGGEQYF

length: 13
J: TRBJ1-5
V: TRBV20-1
D: .
size: few
DNA: TGCAGTGCCAAAGGACAGATCCCCCAGCCCCAGCATTTT
CDR3: CSAKGQIPQPQHF

length: 13
J: TRBJ2-1
V: TRBV11-2
D: TRBD1
size: .
DNA: TGTGCCAGCAGCCCATCCACAGGGGTTCAGCAGTTCTTC
CDR3: CASSPSTGVQQFF

length: 14
J: TRBJ1-2
V: TRBV12-3/TRBV12-4
D: TRBD1
size: .
DNA: TGTGCCAGCAGTGACGGGACAGGGGCTTATGGCTACACCTTC
CDR3: CASSDGTGAYGYTF

length: 15
J: TRBJ2-7
V: TRBV30
D: .
size: few
DNA: TGTGCCTGGAGTGTTTCGGCAGGGTTGTCCTACGAGCAGTACTTC
CDR3: CAWSVSAGLSYEQYF

length: 15
J: TRBJ1-2
V: TRBV6-4
D: TRBD1
size: .
DNA: TGTGCCAGCAGAAAGACTGACAGGGGGGGAGATGGCTACACCTTC
CDR3: CASRKTDRGGDGYTF

length: 15
J: TRBJ2-5
V: TRBV4-1
D: .
size: .
DNA: TGCGCCAGCAGCCAAGATCTCGTCGGGGAAGAGACCCAGTACTTC
CDR3: CASSQDLVGEETQYF

length: 14
J: TRBJ2-5
V: TRBV5-1
D: .
size: once
DNA: TGCGCCAGCAGCTTGTTAGCGGTCGGAGAGACCCAGTACTTC
CDR3: CASSLLAVGETQYF

length: 15
J: TRBJ1-1
V: TRBV4-1
D: TRBD1
size: .
DNA: TGCGCCAGCAGCCAAGTAGGGCAGGGGGCTGGTGAAGCTTTCTTT
CDR3: CASSQVGQGAGEAFF

length: 14
J: TRBJ1-4
V: TRBV20-1
D: TRBD1
size: many
DNA: TGCAGTGCTGGGGGACAGCGGAGGTATGAAAAACTGTTTTTT
CDR3: CSAGGQRRYEKLFF

length: 15
J: TRBJ2-1
V: TRBV20-1
D: TRBD2
size: many
DNA: TGCAGTGCTAGATCCACGGGAGGCCTTTACAATGAGCAGTTCTTC
CDR3: CSARSTGGLYNEQFF

length: 16
J: TRBJ1-2
V: TRBV4-3
D: .
size: .
DNA: TGCGCCAGCAGCCAAGACCGCCAGGTCTTGGTCTATGGCTACACCTTC
CDR3: CASSQDRQVLVYGYTF

length: 16
J: TRBJ2-2
V: TRBV4-3
D: .
size: many
DNA: TGCGCCAGCAGCCAAGAAGGGCAGATAAACACCGGGGAGCTGTTTTTT
CDR3: CASSQEGQINTGELFF

length: 13
J: TRBJ2-7
V: TRBV5-1
D: .
size: .
DNA: TGCGCCAGCAGCTTGGAAGGTAACCACGAGCAGTACTTC
CDR3: CASSLEGNHEQYF

length: 17
J: TRBJ2-1
V: TRBV20-1
D: TRBD1
size: many
DNA: TGCAGTGCTGTCGGATTCTACAGGGGGCGAAAGAACAATGAGCAGTTCTTC
CDR3: CSAVGFYRGRKNNEQFF